The 15 T cell receptor beta chains in this list originate from one sample, sequenced in a study of OX40 agonist ivuxolimab in advanced cancers. Sequencing used immunoSEQ multiplex PCR; TCRdb keeps in-frame clones, though not all of them. This sample has tens of thousands of clones; about nine tenths occur once, and the top ten carry 1.5% to 2.5%. Sequencing used CD4+ or CD8+ T cells sorted from blood, obtained in a trial of the OX40 agonist ivuxolimab. The receptors originated from an adult with an advanced solid tumor such as melanoma, head and neck, liver or kidney cancer.

This clone occurred once. CDR3 loop: CASSLDPDNEQFF. The DNA for the CDR3 is TGTGCCAGCAGCTTAGATCCGGACAATGAGCAGTTCTTC. The chain has TRBV11-2 and TRBJ2-1; D is unresolved. Deletions cut 0 bases from V and 5 bases from J, with 5 bases between. Germline V gene sequence: CDR1 SGHAT, CDR2 FQNNGV. The CDR3 has 13 residues.

CDR3 DNA sequence: TGCGCCAGCAGCCGAATGGGTCGGACAGGGGGGTCTGAAGCTTTCTTT. It translates to CASSRMGRTGGSEAFF. The chain links TRBV4-1 to TRBJ1-1; 10 nucleotides agree with TRBD1. The CDR3 has 16 amino acids. CDR1 and CDR2 (germline): MGHRA, YSYEKL. The V segment lost 4 bases and the J segment 6 bases; nucleotides outside the gene matches: 11.

The chain carries TRBV9 and TRBJ2-5; D is uncertain. This CDR3 region has 13 residues. V was pared by 4 bases and J by 5 bases, with 12 bases between. Germline CDR1 and CDR2: SGDLS and YYNGEE. The DNA of the CDR3 is TGTGCCAGCAGCCCCGCAGGCGGCGAGACCCAGTACTTC. Translation: CASSPAGGETQYF. Using reference TRBV9 and TRBJ2-5 for the parts outside the CDR3, the full variable domain is DSGVTQTPKHLITATGQRVTLRCSPRSGDLSVYWYQQSLDQGLQFLIQYYNGEERAKGNILERFSAQQFPDLHSELNLSSLELGDSALYFCASSPAGGETQYFGPGTRLLVL.

The chain joins TRBV6-4 to TRBJ2-3, with a possible D match to TRBD2 (6 bases). The CDR3 totals 14 residues. The V end was cut by 5 bases, the J end by 6 bases, with 15 bases between. Germline assignment: CDR1 MRHNA and CDR2 SNTAGT. The CDR3 sequence: CASSPSEGRDTQYF. Written as DNA, the CDR3 is TGTGCCAGCAGTCCTAGCGAAGGGAGGGATACGCAGTATTTT.

The V call is TRBV29-1, the J call TRBJ1-1; TRBD1 might be the D (5 bases). The CDR3 runs 13 residues. Germline V CDR1 and CDR2: SQVTM, ANQGSEA. V dropped 3 bases and J dropped 1 base, with 9 bases sitting between them. The CDR3 here is CSVEDTRNTEAFF. CDR3 bases: TGCAGCGTTGAGGACACGAGGAACACTGAAGCTTTCTTT.

The CDR3 region is CASNPRTGRYGYTF. Here the CDR3 DNA reads TGTGCCAGCAATCCAAGGACAGGGCGCTATGGCTACACCTTC. The chain couples TRBV6-1 to TRBJ1-2; 8 bases match TRBD1. The CDR3 extends over 14 amino acids. Trimming at V came to 7 bases and at J to 4 bases, leaving 8 bases not matched to a gene. Germline V gives CDR1 MNHNS, CDR2 SASEGT.

V is TRBV28 and J is TRBJ2-2, with D possibly being TRBD2 (5 bases). The CDR3 sequence is 15 residues long. Germline V gives CDR1 MDHEN, CDR2 SYDVKM. The V end was cut by 6 bases, the J end by 2 bases, with 13 bases between. In DNA form, the CDR3 reads TGTGCCAGCAGACCGGGCGGGCCAAACACCGGGGAGCTGTTTTTT. It specifies CASRPGGPNTGELFF.

The chain links TRBV30 to TRBJ2-5; no clear D gene. CDR1 and CDR2 from the germline V gene are GTSNPN and SVGIG (reference sequence). The CDR3 is 15 residues long. V lost 0 bases and J 5 bases, leaving 16 bases between the germline ends. This chain's CDR3 is CAWSVRGHGRETQYF. In DNA, the CDR3 is TGTGCCTGGAGTGTACGCGGTCACGGCAGGGAGACCCAGTACTTC.

Here the CDR3 DNA reads TGTGCCAGCAGCGGAGGAGGACAGGGGACTGGAAACACCATATATTTT. Translation gives CASSGGGQGTGNTIYF. The chain has TRBV5-4 and TRBJ1-3; 9 nucleotides match TRBD1. The CDR3 contains 16 residues. Per the germline V gene, CDR1 is SGHNT and CDR2 is YYREEE (reference sequence). V gave up 4 bases and J gave up 2 bases; unmatched junction bases: 7.

The rearrangement joins TRBV6-5 to TRBJ2-6; TRBD2 is a possible D gene (6 bases). Germline V lookup: CDR1 MNHEY, CDR2 SVGAGI. V gave up 6 bases and J gave up 4 bases, with 13 bases separating them. The length of the CDR3 is 15 residues. CDR3 protein: CASRNGGTGANVLTF. The CDR3 coding sequence is TGTGCCAGCAGAAACGGGGGTACAGGGGCCAACGTCCTGACTTTC.

This clone was detected a few times. The V and J genes are TRBV6-5 and TRBJ1-5; D remains ambiguous. This CDR3 contains 13 residues. Germline V gene data show CDR1 as MNHEY and CDR2 as SVGAGI. Between the trimmed V and J ends, which lost 2 bases and 0 bases, there was a span of 2 bases. This chain's CDR3 is CASSYDSNQPQHF. The CDR3 DNA sequence: TGTGCCAGCAGTTACGATAGCAATCAGCCCCAGCATTTT.

The genes are TRBV5-1 and TRBJ2-3, with D maybe TRBD1 (8 bases). The ends were cut back, 3 bases at V and 0 bases at J, with 20 bases in the middle. The CDR3 extends over 18 amino acids. Germline values: CDR1 SGHRS, CDR2 YFSETQ. CDR3 nucleotide sequence: TGCGCCAGCAGCTCAGGGGGCCTATCGGGAGGCAGCACAGATACGCAGTATTTT. This encodes CASSSGGLSGGSTDTQYF.

The chain has TRBV9 and TRBJ1-1, with a weak D call TRBD1 (6 bases). Germline-derived CDR1 and CDR2 are SGDLS and YYNGEE. V was cut by 3 bases and J by 4 bases, with 13 bases left in between. CDR3 length: 14 residues. DNA for the CDR3: TGTGCCAGCAGCGCCACAGGGTTCTTCACTGAAGCTTTCTTT. Translation: CASSATGFFTEAFF. The complete variable domain, with remaining parts taken from reference TRBV9 and TRBJ1-1, reads DSGVTQTPKHLITATGQRVTLRCSPRSGDLSVYWYQQSLDQGLQFLIQYYNGEERAKGNILERFSAQQFPDLHSELNLSSLELGDSALYFCASSATGFFTEAFFGQGTRLTVV.

This chain connects TRBV7-2 to TRBJ2-5; D is unresolved. The V and J ends lost 6 bases and 5 bases respectively, with 10 bases between them. The CDR3 is made up of 12 amino acids. Germline lookup yields CDR1 SGHTA and CDR2 FQGNSA. The CDR3 DNA follows: TGTGCCAGCAGAGAGCAGGCGGAGACCCAGTACTTC. Translated, it gives CASREQAETQYF.

V is TRBV2 and J is TRBJ1-6; 9 nucleotides line up with TRBD1. Trimming at V came to 7 bases and at J to 7 bases, leaving 8 bases not matched to a gene. Germline loops: CDR1 SNHLY, CDR2 FYNNEI. The CDR3 runs 15 residues. In nucleotides, the CDR3 is TGTGCCAGCACCCGGGACAGGGTGGTGAATTCACCCCTCCACTTT. It yields the protein CASTRDRVVNSPLHF. Filled out from reference TRBV2 and TRBJ1-6, the complete variable domain reads EPEVTQTPSHQVTQMGQEVILRCVPISNHLYFYWYRQILGQKVEFLVSFYNNEISEKSEIFDDQFSVERPDGSNFTLKIRSTKLEDSAMYFCASTRDRVVNSPLHFGNGTRLTVT.